This T cell receptor (beta chain) was retrieved from a study of blood T cell repertoires in COVID-19. The wider study: Sites across the United States, Italy and Spain contributed samples from acute and convalescent COVID-19.

How the authors handled the data: The assay estimated nucleated cells by amplifying reference gene primers. This table comes from immunoSEQ multiplex PCR, and its TCRdb copy is limited to in-frame clones, with some not included. V, J and clone size derive from that table, while D and trimming were established from the DNA sequence. The table lists around 250,000 clones, around nine tenths of them singletons. Trimming removed 1 base at V and 7 bases at J, with 11 bases between. The CDR3 is made up of 14 amino acids. Germline lookup yields CDR1 LGHNA and CDR2 YSLEER. This clone was seen only once. The J gene is TRBJ1-3, the V gene TRBV4-3; D gene ambiguous. The sequenced sample was peripheral blood. The sequence came from a woman aged 70-85 years with active or convalescent COVID-19. CDR3 region: CASSQVLSENTIYF. CDR3 nucleotide sequence: TGCGCCAGCAGCCAAGTTTTGTCGGAGAACACCATATATTTT.